This T cell receptor (beta chain) was sequenced in a study of beta chain features in type 1 diabetes. V shed 5 bases and J shed 4 bases, with 22 bases lying between them. The CDR3 is 17 residues long. From germline, CDR1 is SEHNR and CDR2 FQNEAQ (reference sequence). The investigators reverse transcribed all of the isolated RNA, so they sequenced expressed TCRB transcripts. Naive, central memory and regulatory T cell samples yielded around 3.9 million reads on average. Assay used: immunoSEQ multiplex PCR; TCRdb lists only in-frame clones, some missing. The table lists about 650,000 clones, around 12% of them singletons, with roughly 0.12% in the top ten. Purities in excess of 95% were seen in all sorted populations. Overall study findings and caveats: In patients and controls equally, PCR might favor templates that are shorter. Highly expressing activated T cells could be over-counted with a cDNA template. There was a moderate but significant shortening of TCRB CDR3s in all four CD4+ subsets of Type 1 diabetes patients.

This clone was detected only a few times. The antigen remains unidentified. The chain is built from TRBV7-9 and TRBJ2-3; a possible D gene is TRBD1 (5 bases). This TCR was recovered from a man aged 25-40 years with type 1 diabetes. Sequencing used naive CD4+ T cells from blood. The CDR3 reads CASSPGQGAGRADTQYF. The CDR3 nucleotides are TGTGCCAGCAGCCCAGGCCAAGGGGCAGGCAGAGCAGATACGCAGTATTTT.